This T cell receptor (beta chain) stems from a study of cytomegalovirus exposure and HLA in healthy donors. Here immunoSEQ multiplex PCR was the method, and the copy in TCRdb shows in-frame clones only, minus some. The sample gives over 150,000 clones, approximately 86% of which show up once; approximately 20% is in the top ten. V lost 3 bases to trimming and J lost 0 bases, with 9 bases between them. Germline CDR1 reads SNHLY; CDR2 reads FYNNEI. CDR3 length: 14 amino acids. The J gene is TRBJ2-7, the V gene TRBV2; tentative D call: TRBD2 (5 bases). This TCR was recovered from a man between 18 and 29 years old in good health and CMV-seropositive. The material sequenced was PBMCs. The chain's CDR3 is CASSDRGSSYEQYF. CDR3 coding DNA: TGTGCCAGCAGTGATCGGGGAAGCTCCTACGAGCAGTACTTC.